One sample yielded the 15 T cell receptor beta chains listed below, sequenced in a study of cytomegalovirus exposure and HLA in healthy donors. PCR used 60 Vbeta primers and 13 Jbeta primers. The assay was immunoSEQ multiplex PCR, and TCRdb's table has in-frame clones only and misses some. The sample gives about 150,000 clones, approximately 81% of which show up once; roughly 4% is in the top ten. Sequencing was carried out using PBMCs. These receptors were collected from a woman aged 40 to 49 in good health and CMV-seropositive.

This rearrangement joins TRBV4-1 to TRBJ2-7, with 8 bases lining up with TRBD1. V lost 1 base, J lost 4 bases, and 3 bases stayed unmatched. The germline gives CDR1 MGHRA, CDR2 YSYEKL. The CDR3 is 14 amino acids. The CDR3 sequence is CASSQARTGYEQYF. CDR3 bases: TGCGCCAGCAGCCAAGCTAGGACAGGGTACGAGCAGTACTTC.

This clone was seen only a few times. This chain joins TRBV28 and TRBJ1-5; D gene ambiguous. V was clipped by 4 bases and J by 5 bases, with 9 bases between them. The CDR3 is made up of 13 amino acids. CDR1 and CDR2 from the germline V gene are MDHEN and SYDVKM. In DNA form, the CDR3 reads TGTGCCAGCAGTTCTTACAGAGATCAGCCCCAGCATTTT. It specifies CASSSYRDQPQHF. Full variable domain (remainder filled in from reference TRBV28 and TRBJ1-5): DVKVTQSSRYLVKRTGEKVFLECVQDMDHENMFWYRQDPGLGLRLIYFSYDVKMKEKGDIPEGYSVSREKKERFSLILESASTNQTSMYLCASSSYRDQPQHFGDGTRLSIL.

J is TRBJ1-3 and V is TRBV6-5; D is ambiguous. This CDR3 has 14 amino acids. Trimming left V 2 bases short and J 0 bases short, with 5 bases between. Per the germline V gene, CDR1 is MNHEY and CDR2 is SVGAGI. CDR3 sequence: CASSYPNSGNTIYF. CDR3 nucleotides: TGTGCCAGCAGTTACCCCAACTCTGGAAACACCATATATTTT.

The rearrangement uses TRBV18 and TRBJ2-7; 12 positions match TRBD2. Germline V gene data show CDR1 as KGHSH and CDR2 as LQKENI. Unmatched junction bases numbered 15, after V lost 6 bases and J lost 0 bases. The CDR3 extends over 19 amino acids. The CDR3 here is CASSKELVTSGSSSYEQYF. CDR3 nucleotides: TGTGCCAGCTCTAAAGAGTTAGTGACTAGCGGGAGTAGCTCCTACGAGCAGTACTTC.

This clone has just a few counts. The rearrangement joins TRBV12-2 to TRBJ2-7; the table's D call, TRBD2, was not checked against the DNA. TRBV12-2 is reported as a pseudogene. CDR3 length equals 13 residues. The CDR3 here is CASRSPFPYEQYF. DNA of the CDR3: TGTGCAAGTCGCTCCCCCTTCCCCTACGAGCAGTACTTC.

V and J are TRBV27 and TRBJ2-2; maybe TRBD2 (5 bases). The V end lost 9 bases, the J end lost 3 bases, and 14 bases lay between the germline ends. The CDR3 consists of 14 residues. Per germline, CDR1 MNHEY and CDR2 SMNVEV (reference sequence). The DNA of the CDR3 is TGTGCCAGGGTCCCGCGAGGGCACACCGGGGAGCTGTTTTTT. Translation: CARVPRGHTGELFF.

The V gene is TRBV25-1, the J gene TRBJ1-1; 11 bases fit TRBD1. Trimming cost V 7 bases and J 11 bases; bases outside gene matches: 12. The germline V gene has CDR1 MGHDK and CDR2 SYGVNS. The CDR3 runs 14 residues. The CDR3 DNA reads as TGTGCCAGCAAACAGGGACAGGGGGGTATTGGGGCTTTCTTT. It yields the protein CASKQGQGGIGAFF.

This chain links TRBV7-8 with TRBJ2-6, with TRBD1 matching over 7 bases. Germline assignment: CDR1 SGHVS and CDR2 FQNEAQ. Losses at the gene ends were 8 bases for V and 0 bases for J; bases not matched to a gene: 10. The CDR3 contains 17 residues. CDR3 in amino acids: CASGSTGFSSGANVLTF. The CDR3 nucleotides read TGTGCCAGCGGGTCGACAGGGTTTTCCTCTGGGGCCAACGTCCTGACTTTC.

This clone was picked up a small number of times. CDR3 DNA sequence: TGTGCCAGCAGCGGAAGGGGACAGGGTGCCATCTACGAGCAGTACTTC. Protein: CASSGRGQGAIYEQYF. The chain couples TRBV5-4 to TRBJ2-7, with 9 bases lining up with TRBD1. The CDR3 is made up of 16 amino acids. After removal of 4 bases from V and 3 bases from J, the junction contained 11 bases not matched to a gene. Germline V gene sequence: CDR1 SGHNT, CDR2 YYREEE (reference sequence). Together with reference TRBV5-4 and TRBJ2-7, the CDR3 gives the full variable domain: ETGVTQSPTHLIKTRGQQVTLRCSSQSGHNTVSWYQQALGQGPQFIFQYYREEENGRGNFPPRFSGLQFPNYSSELNVNALELDDSALYLCASSGRGQGAIYEQYFGPGTRLTVT.

The chain couples TRBV6-1 to TRBJ2-7, with D hard to call. Between the trimmed V and J ends, which lost 3 bases and 2 bases, there was a span of 11 bases. Germline V gene lookup returns CDR1 MNHNS and CDR2 SASEGT. The CDR3 covers 14 residues. The CDR3 loop is CASSDPSLAYEQYF. In DNA form, the CDR3 reads TGTGCCAGCAGTGATCCCAGTCTGGCCTACGAGCAGTACTTC.

The chain links TRBV9 to TRBJ1-3, with TRBD1 identical over 7 bases. The CDR3 spans 16 residues. J lost 4 bases, V lost 0 bases, and 7 bases had no gene match. Germline-derived CDR1 and CDR2 are SGDLS and YYNGEE. CDR3 amino acids: CASSVGQGVGGNTIYF. Written as DNA, the CDR3 is TGTGCCAGCAGCGTAGGACAGGGTGTAGGCGGAAACACCATATATTTT.

The chain carries TRBV27 and TRBJ2-7; TRBD2 matches 8 bases. V was pared by 2 bases and J by 2 bases, with 8 bases of the junction left unmatched. This CDR3 is built from 16 residues. The germline V gene has CDR1 MNHEY and CDR2 SMNVEV (reference sequence). The CDR3 nucleotides are TGTGCCAGCAGTTTAAGGGGGACGGGAGGGACCTACGAGCAGTACTTC. It is translated as CASSLRGTGGTYEQYF.

This rearrangement joins TRBV5-6 to TRBJ1-4; D might be TRBD1 (6 bases). The CDR3 consists of 12 residues. Trimming took off 0 bases at V and 13 bases at J, with 10 bases between the two ends. Germline CDR1 SGHDT, CDR2 YYEEEE. CDR3 sequence (DNA): TGTGCCAGCAGCTTGGGCACAGGGAGACTGTTTTTT. Protein sequence: CASSLGTGRLFF.

V and J are TRBV5-1 and TRBJ2-3; maybe TRBD2 (5 bases). The V and J ends lost 3 bases and 6 bases respectively, with 17 bases between them. This CDR3 comprises 15 residues. The germline V gene encodes CDR1 SGHRS and CDR2 YFSETQ. CDR3 bases: TGCGCCAGCAGCTCCCCGGGGAGTACCACTGATACGCAGTATTTT. Its protein is CASSSPGSTTDTQYF. Full variable domain (rest looked up from reference TRBV5-1 and TRBJ2-3): KAGVTQTPRYLIKTRGQQVTLSCSPISGHRSVSWYQQTPGQGLQFLFEYFSETQRNKGNFPGRFSGRQFSNSRSEMNVSTLELGDSALYLCASSSPGSTTDTQYFGPGTRLTVL.

The chain has TRBV11-2 and TRBJ2-3, with a possible D match to TRBD1 (5 bases). The V and J ends lost 8 bases and 6 bases respectively, with 15 bases between them. Germline CDR1 SGHAT, CDR2 FQNNGV. This CDR3 has 13 amino acids. In DNA, the CDR3 is TGTGCCAGCGGAGTCGATCGACAGGATACGCAGTATTTT. It encodes CASGVDRQDTQYF.